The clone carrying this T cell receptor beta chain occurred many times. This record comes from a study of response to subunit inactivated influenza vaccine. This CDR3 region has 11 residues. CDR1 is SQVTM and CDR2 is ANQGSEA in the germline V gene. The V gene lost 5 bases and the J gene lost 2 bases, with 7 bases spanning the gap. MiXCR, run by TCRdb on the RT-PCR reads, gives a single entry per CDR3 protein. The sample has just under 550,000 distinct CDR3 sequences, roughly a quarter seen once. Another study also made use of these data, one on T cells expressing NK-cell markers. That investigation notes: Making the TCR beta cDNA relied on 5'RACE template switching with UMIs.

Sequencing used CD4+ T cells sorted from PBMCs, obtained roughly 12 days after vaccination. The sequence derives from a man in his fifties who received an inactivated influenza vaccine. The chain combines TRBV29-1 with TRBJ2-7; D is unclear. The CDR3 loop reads CSVRNTYEQYF. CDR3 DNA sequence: TGCAGCGTTCGAAACACCTACGAGCAGTACTTC.